The 27 T cell receptor beta chains below come from one sample, sequenced in a study of T cells in Graves' hyperthyroidism and ophthalmopathy. TCR beta CDR3 regions were amplified from RNA transcripts. The HTBI set primed first-round TCR CDR3 RT-PCR. From the multiplex PCR reads, TCRdb called clonotypes with MiXCR, one entry per CDR3 protein. The sample records 500,000 to 650,000 distinct CDR3 sequences, 40% to 50% being singletons. Sequenced sample: peripheral blood or thyroid tissue (not recorded which). The receptors were sampled from an adult woman with Graves' disease, either hyperthyroidism or ophthalmopathy (not recorded which).

This clonotype was observed a few times. The chain uses TRBV5-6 and TRBJ1-2; 10 nucleotides align to TRBD1. CDR1 and CDR2 (germline): SGHDT, YYEEEE. The CDR3 length is 15 residues. With 5 bases clipped from V and 8 bases from J, the junction kept 12 bases outside the gene matches. The CDR3 nucleotides are TGTGCCAGCAGAGAAACCGTCGGGACAGGGGAGGGCTACACCTTC. Translation gives CASRETVGTGEGYTF.

A remark on this clonotype: A read error may account for a junction end that differs from germline. This rearrangement joins TRBV6-1 to TRBJ2-6, with a weak D call TRBD1 (6 bases). CDR3 length: 15 residues. Germline V CDR1 and CDR2: MNHNS, SASEGT. CDR3 region: CANSGQGSGANVLTF. As DNA, the CDR3 is TGTGCCAACAGTGGCCAGGGGAGTGGGGCCAACGTCCTGACTTTC.

The rearrangement uses TRBV2 and TRBJ1-1; possibly TRBD1 for D (5 bases). This CDR3 region has 13 residues. V shed 9 bases and J shed 0 bases, with 11 bases lying between them. The germline gives CDR1 SNHLY, CDR2 FYNNEI. The CDR3 sequence is CARGRRMNTEAFF. In DNA form, the CDR3 reads TGTGCCAGGGGACGGAGAATGAACACTGAAGCTTTCTTT.

This clonotype was recorded at least ten times. The J gene is TRBJ1-1, the V gene TRBV7-2; 8 bases align to TRBD1. Germline V gene data show CDR1 as SGHTA and CDR2 as FQGNSA. The CDR3 runs to 14 residues. V lost 6 bases and J lost 1; bases outside the gene matches: 4. The CDR3 nucleotides read TGTGCCAGCAGAGACAGGGGTGAGAACACTGAAGCTTTCTTT. Amino acids: CASRDRGENTEAFF.

The chain is built from TRBV19 and TRBJ1-5, with D possibly TRBD1 on 5 matching bases. V was pared by 5 bases and J by 4 bases, with 15 bases between. Germline loops: CDR1 LNHDA, CDR2 SQIVND (reference sequence). CDR3 length: 15 amino acids. The CDR3 reads CASSPLRGTNQPQHF. The CDR3 DNA sequence: TGTGCCAGTAGTCCCCTTCGGGGGACGAATCAGCCCCAGCATTTT.

On this clonotype: Sequence at one end of the junction differs from germline and may be a read error. The chain recombines TRBV7-2 with TRBJ1-5; 7 nucleotides agree with TRBD1. The CDR3 loop spans 17 amino acids. Germline V lookup: CDR1 SGHTA, CDR2 FQGNSA. CDR3: CASSQTLQDRYGQPQHF. The CDR3 DNA reads as TGCGCCAGCAGCCAAACCCTTCAGGACAGGTATGGGCAGCCCCAGCATTTT.

This clonotype appeared once. The chain's CDR3 is CASSLWTEAFF. The CDR3 nucleotides read TGTGCCAGCAGCTTATGGACTGAAGCTTTCTTT. The chain recombines TRBV7-2 with TRBJ1-1; no clear D gene. Germline CDR1 SGHTA, CDR2 FQGNSA. V shed 2 bases and J shed 5 bases, with 3 bases lying between them. CDR3 length equals 11 residues. Full variable domain (outside the CDR3, taken from reference TRBV7-2 and TRBJ1-1): GAGVSQSPSNKVTEKGKDVELRCDPISGHTALYWYRQSLGQGLEFLIYFQGNSAPDKSGLPSDRFSAERTGGSVSTLTIQRTQQEDSAVYLCASSLWTEAFFGQGTRLTVV.

This clonotype has ten or more counts. J is TRBJ2-5 and V is TRBV2; D perhaps matches TRBD1 (5 bases). The CDR3 contains 15 residues. Between the trimmed V and J ends, which lost 1 base and 2 bases, there was a span of 11 bases. Germline CDR1 and CDR2: SNHLY and FYNNEI. This CDR3 reads CASSEGLRQQETQYF. CDR3 bases: TGTGCCAGCAGTGAAGGTCTTAGACAGCAAGAGACCCAGTACTTC.

The chain employs TRBV5-1 and TRBJ1-1; 9 bases fit TRBD1. Germline V gene sequence: CDR1 SGHRS, CDR2 YFSETQ. The trim removed 4 bases at V and 6 bases at J, leaving 7 bases unmatched. The CDR3 is made up of 14 amino acids. For the CDR3, the DNA is TGCGCCAGCAGCCACAGACAGGGGGGATCTGAAGCTTTCTTT. This sequence encodes CASSHRQGGSEAFF.

V usage is TRBV4-1 and J usage is TRBJ2-2; D uncertain. The germline gives CDR1 MGHRA, CDR2 YSYEKL. Trimming stripped 1 base from V and 2 bases from J, with 8 bases between. There are 15 residues in the CDR3. The CDR3, as DNA: TGCGCCAGCAGCCAAGCAGCGACAAACACCGGGGAGCTGTTTTTT. Translation: CASSQAATNTGELFF.

This rearrangement joins TRBV11-2 to TRBJ2-7; 11 bases align to TRBD2. The CDR3 contains 15 residues. CDR1 is SGHAT, CDR2 FQNNGV, per germline. J was trimmed by 1 base and V by 3 bases; bases with no gene match: 2. The CDR3 nucleotides read TGTGCCAGCAGCTTCACTAGCGGGAGTTCCTACGAGCAGTACTTC. Its translation is CASSFTSGSSYEQYF.

This clonotype showed up many times. The chain couples TRBV20-1 to TRBJ1-4; D unresolved. Germline V CDR1 and CDR2: DFQATT, SNEGSKA (reference sequence). This CDR3 contains 16 residues. Trimming left V 1 base short and J 0 bases short, with 12 bases between. The CDR3 sequence: CSARGSGSATNEKLFF. The CDR3 bases are TGCAGTGCTAGAGGGTCGGGAAGTGCAACTAATGAAAAACTGTTTTTT.

This clonotype was counted a few times. V usage is TRBV5-1 and J usage is TRBJ1-2; 8 nucleotides line up with TRBD1. J was trimmed by 6 bases and V by 4 bases; bases with no gene match: 14. The CDR3 consists of 16 residues. Per germline, CDR1 SGHRS and CDR2 YFSETQ. The CDR3 sequence is CASSPNQGQARDGYTF. Here the CDR3 DNA reads TGCGCCAGCAGCCCTAACCAGGGACAGGCTCGAGATGGCTACACCTTC. Drawing the rest from reference TRBV5-1 and TRBJ1-2, the complete variable domain is KAGVTQTPRYLIKTRGQQVTLSCSPISGHRSVSWYQQTPGQGLQFLFEYFSETQRNKGNFPGRFSGRQFSNSRSEMNVSTLELGDSALYLCASSPNQGQARDGYTFGSGTRLTVV.

In the case of this clonotype: Because it lacks the conserved phenylalanine or tryptophan at the end, this CDR3 is likely a read error. This rearrangement joins TRBV5-5 to TRBJ1-1; D may be TRBD1 (5 bases). The V end lost 1 base, the J end lost 4 bases, and 20 bases lay between the germline ends. This CDR3 has 17 residues. From germline, CDR1 is SGHKS and CDR2 YYEKEE (reference sequence). This CDR3 is CASSLISGSEMSTEAFL. In nucleotides, the CDR3 is TGTGCCAGCAGCTTGATTTCAGGGAGTGAGATGAGCACTGAAGCTTTCCTT.

The chain couples TRBV19 to TRBJ1-1; D is unclear. The CDR3 is made up of 11 amino acids. Germline lookup yields CDR1 LNHDA and CDR2 SQIVND (reference sequence). The CDR3 sequence is CAVAENTEAFF. The CDR3, as DNA: TGTGCAGTGGCAGAGAACACTGAAGCTTTCTTT.

The chain recombines TRBV29-1 with TRBJ2-5; either TRBD1 or TRBD2 may supply D (5 bases each). Trimming left V 0 bases short and J 4 bases short, with 15 bases between. From germline, CDR1 is SQVTM and CDR2 ANQGSEA. CDR3 length equals 15 residues. The CDR3 sequence is CSVEDHRGGGETQYF. DNA of the CDR3: TGCAGCGTTGAAGATCATCGGGGCGGAGGAGAGACCCAGTACTTC.

This chain uses TRBV7-2 with TRBJ2-5; D unresolved. This CDR3 has 12 residues. V was pared by 3 bases and J by 4 bases, with 6 bases between. Germline CDR1 reads SGHTA; CDR2 reads FQGNSA. The CDR3 is CASSFLIETQYF. DNA for the CDR3: TGTGCCAGCAGCTTCCTCATAGAGACCCAGTACTTC.

There are many counts of this clonotype. V is TRBV5-6 and J is TRBJ2-5; no definite D call. V gave up 2 bases and J gave up 2 bases, with 7 bases separating them. The length of the CDR3 is 13 residues. From germline, CDR1 is SGHDT and CDR2 YYEEEE. The CDR3 loop reads CASSFWEQETQYF. CDR3 DNA: TGTGCCAGCAGCTTCTGGGAACAAGAGACCCAGTACTTC.

The chain is built from TRBV5-8 and TRBJ1-1; possibly TRBD1 for D (6 bases). The CDR3 has 15 residues. The germline V and J ends were trimmed by 1 base and 5 bases, with 15 bases remaining between them. Germline V gene data show CDR1 as SGHTS and CDR2 as YDEGEE. The CDR3 loop is CASSLQGGGLTEAFF. CDR3 DNA sequence: TGTGCCAGCAGCTTGCAAGGGGGTGGTCTTACTGAAGCTTTCTTT.

This clonotype was seen ten or more times. The chain is built from TRBV7-2 and TRBJ2-2; D possibly matches TRBD1 or TRBD2 (5 bases each). CDR1 and CDR2 (germline): SGHTA, FQGNSA. This CDR3 comprises 15 residues. V dropped 1 base and J dropped 4 bases, with 10 bases sitting between them. The chain's CDR3 is CASSLDGGITGELFF. The CDR3, as DNA: TGTGCCAGCAGCTTAGATGGGGGAATCACCGGGGAGCTGTTTTTT.

The gene calls are TRBV14 and TRBJ1-2, with D perhaps matching TRBD1 (5 bases). The CDR3 totals 14 residues. Trimming removed 3 bases at V and 6 bases at J, with 14 bases between. The germline V gene has CDR1 SGHDN and CDR2 FVKESK. The CDR3 DNA reads TGTGCCAGCAGCCACACTTCCGGGGACGATGGCTACACCTTC. This codes for CASSHTSGDDGYTF.

This rearrangement joins TRBV6-5 to TRBJ1-2, with D perhaps matching TRBD1 (5 bases). The CDR3 extends over 16 amino acids. V lost 5 bases and J lost 4, with 20 bases in between. Germline values: CDR1 MNHEY, CDR2 SVGAGI. CDR3 residues: CASSEGIWGIGYGYTF. CDR3 in DNA: TGTGCCAGCAGTGAAGGAATCTGGGGGATCGGCTATGGCTACACCTTC.

This clonotype showed up many times. The chain has TRBV29-1 and TRBJ2-7; D might be TRBD1 or TRBD2, each matching 5 bases. Per the germline V gene, CDR1 is SQVTM and CDR2 is ANQGSEA. V lost 4 bases, J lost 3 bases, and 7 bases lay in between. The CDR3 is 11 residues long. The chain's CDR3 is CSVGDHYEQYF. CDR3 DNA sequence: TGCAGCGTTGGGGACCACTACGAGCAGTACTTC.

This rearrangement joins TRBV7-2 to TRBJ2-5, with no clear D. Germline CDR1 reads SGHTA; CDR2 reads FQGNSA. CDR3 length: 13 residues. V lost 7 bases, J lost 1 base, and 10 bases lay in between. CDR3 nucleotides: TGTGCCAGCAACGAAACTCCCCAAGAGACCCAGTACTTC. Amino acids: CASNETPQETQYF.

This clonotype occurred many times. The rearrangement joins TRBV7-6 to TRBJ2-3; D may be TRBD1 (6 bases). Trimming took off 5 bases at V and 1 base at J, with 13 bases between the two ends. The CDR3 is made up of 15 amino acids. The V gene's germline CDR1 is SGHVS and CDR2 FNYEAQ. The CDR3 loop reads CASSLQGRGTDTQYF. Here the CDR3 DNA reads TGTGCCAGCAGCCTACAGGGTAGAGGCACAGATACGCAGTATTTT.

V usage is TRBV12-3 or TRBV12-4 and J usage is TRBJ1-2; the D is unclear. The V end lost 4 bases, the J end lost 2 bases, and 11 bases lay between the germline ends. This CDR3 spans 14 amino acids. The CDR3 is CASSSDQANYGYTF. The CDR3 DNA reads TGTGCCAGCAGTTCCGATCAGGCGAACTATGGCTACACCTTC.

This clonotype was counted only a few times. This chain joins TRBV10-1 and TRBJ2-6, with TRBD2 matching 12 bases. The CDR3 has 21 residues. Unmatched junction bases numbered 20, after V lost 7 bases and J lost 4 bases. Germline V gene data show CDR1 as WNHNN and CDR2 as SYGVQD (reference sequence). The CDR3 spells CASKVAGTSGHRPKGANVLTF. For the CDR3, the DNA is TGCGCCAGCAAAGTGGCCGGGACTAGCGGGCACCGACCAAAAGGGGCCAACGTCCTGACTTTC.